This T cell receptor beta chain came from a study of blood T cell repertoires in COVID-19 (dated by TCRdb to 2020 to 2021). Regarding the complete study: Collaborator samples came from the United States, Italy and Spain and covered acute and convalescent phases of COVID-19. Where available, HLA class I and class II types were obtained from metadata supplied by the sample provider rather than from assay-based typing. The samples were drawn from the first 160 participants of the ongoing ImmuneRACE study and from 1,254 subjects provided by 6 global collaborators. Deeply sampled blood TCRbeta repertoires from subjects exposed to, actively infected with, or recovered from COVID-19 were included in the dataset. The sample metadata nearly always contained a de-identified subject ID, COVID-19 status, age in years and sex. The repertoires were made available in a free public database intended to serve as a resource for research on the immune response to SARS-CoV-2. The prospective study material was composed of cDNA or gDNA derived from T cells, B-cell-depleted T cells, or PBMCs. What the work shows at the level of the full study, not this receptor alone: The amount of clinical and demographic metadata varied by source and participant and was provided uncurated.

Collaborating institutions collected whole blood in K2EDTA tubes following their own protocols. Collaborator samples were shipped for TCRbeta analysis as frozen whole blood, isolated PBMCs, or DNA extracted from either sample type. Comment on this clone: Its antigen remains unidentified. No much larger clone exists at a distance of one base, and base qualities are not known.

TCRbeta CDR3 regions were amplified from genomic DNA using the immunoSEQ Assay, a bias-controlled multiplex PCR. On the authors' methods: Within the assay, amplification of reference gene primers was used to estimate how many nucleated cells each sample contained. Sequence reads were collapsed and filtered to measure the absolute abundance of every unique TCRbeta CDR3 rearrangement. For each sample, productive Simpson clonality was calculated as the square root of Simpson's diversity index over productive rearrangements. TCRdb holds this immuneACCESS table with in-frame rearrangements only. Some clones are missing; in checked studies, unresolved V genes explain under half, and the rest has no known cause. That table supplies the V and J calls and clone size; D and trimming were determined from the DNA. This sample comprises around 140,000 clones, less than 85% of them detected only once. Approximately 18% of the sample comes from the top ten.

V loses 6 bases at its end and J loses 15 bases; junction bases beyond the gene matches: 13. Measured from the cysteine to the phenylalanine, the CDR3 is 13 residues long. The DNA shown is the 39-base CDR3, in frame from base 1. CDR1 MNHEY and CDR2 SVGEGT are derived from the germline V gene. The sequence links TRBV6-2 or TRBV6-3 to TRBJ2-1; 8 middle bases align to TRBD2. This receptor was taken from a woman aged 80 or over with acute or convalescent COVID-19. Material: peripheral blood. The CDR3 in this case is CASSLSFSSGSFF. DNA sequence: TGTGCCAGCAGCTTGTCTTTCTCTAGCGGGTCGTTCTTC.